The 17 T cell receptor beta chains below were found in one sample sequenced in a study of T cells after posttransplantation cyclophosphamide. Profiled with immunoSEQ multiplex PCR; TCRdb holds only in-frame clones, not every one. This sample has approximately 23,000 clones, with 95% to 98% found just once. The naive gate required viable CD3+CD4+ or CD3+CD8+ cells with CCR7+CD45RA+CD45RO-CD95-CD27+CD28+ phenotype. The sample was naive CD4+ T cells sorted from PBMCs. These receptors were obtained from a man aged 50 or older in good health, CMV-negative, and a related stem cell transplant donor.

The chain couples TRBV7-2 to TRBJ2-1; 7 nucleotides align to TRBD2. Germline V lookup: CDR1 SGHTA, CDR2 FQGNSA. Trimming at V came to 1 base and at J to 4 bases, leaving 4 bases not matched to a gene. The CDR3 is 15 amino acids. The CDR3 coding sequence is TGTGCCAGCAGCTTAGTGGGGGGGGAGTACAATGAGCAGTTCTTC. As protein: CASSLVGGEYNEQFF.

This clone was detected only once. The genes are TRBV28 and TRBJ1-5; 7 bases are shared with TRBD1. V shed 6 bases, J shed 5 bases, and the junction held 7 bases outside the gene matches. The CDR3 runs to 14 residues. CDR1 is MDHEN, CDR2 SYDVKM, per germline. CDR3: CASRPGTVHQPQHF. DNA for the CDR3: TGTGCCAGCAGACCTGGGACAGTTCATCAGCCCCAGCATTTT.

The genes are TRBV6-4 and TRBJ2-1; 7 bases line up with TRBD2. Germline values: CDR1 MRHNA, CDR2 SNTAGT. This CDR3 region has 14 residues. J was trimmed by 10 bases and V by 4 bases; bases with no gene match: 10. In DNA, the CDR3 is TGTGCCAGCAGTGCGACTAGCCTTGGGGCCGAGCAGTTCTTC. Translation gives CASSATSLGAEQFF.

The chain has TRBV19 and TRBJ2-5, with TRBD1 as a possible D gene (5 bases). From germline, CDR1 is LNHDA and CDR2 SQIVND (reference sequence). The V gene lost 3 bases and the J gene lost 2 bases, with 7 bases spanning the gap. The CDR3 is 13 residues long. CDR3 in DNA: TGTGCCAGTAGTATGTCAGGGCAAGAGACCCAGTACTTC. Its translation: CASSMSGQETQYF.

This chain's CDR3 is CASKEEETQYF. CDR3 DNA: TGCGCCAGCAAGGAGGAAGAGACCCAGTACTTC. The gene calls are TRBV5-1 and TRBJ2-5; perhaps TRBD2 as D (5 bases). The CDR3 sequence is 11 residues long. Deletions cut 6 bases from V and 3 bases from J, with 6 bases between. From germline, CDR1 is SGHRS and CDR2 YFSETQ.

J is TRBJ2-3 and V is TRBV10-1; 8 bases line up with TRBD1. Germline CDR1 reads WNHNN; CDR2 reads SYGVQD (reference sequence). The ends lost 6 bases at V and 2 bases at J; junction bases unmatched: 4. CDR3 length: 14 residues. Here the CDR3 DNA reads TGCGCCAGCAGACCGGGACAGGCCACAGATACGCAGTATTTT. As protein: CASRPGQATDTQYF.

There are a few counts of this clone. The V call is TRBV5-4, the J call TRBJ2-1; D is unresolved. Trimming removed 2 bases at V and 5 bases at J, with 2 bases between. Per the germline V gene, CDR1 is SGHNT and CDR2 is YYREEE (reference sequence). The CDR3 sequence is 11 residues long. For the CDR3, the DNA is TGTGCCAGCAGCTTTAACAATGAGCAGTTCTTC. Protein sequence: CASSFNNEQFF.

The gene calls are TRBV5-4 and TRBJ2-7, with 7 bases that match TRBD2. Germline V gene sequence: CDR1 SGHNT, CDR2 YYREEE (reference sequence). Germline trimming cut 7 bases from V and 0 bases from J; bases unmatched to any gene: 10. CDR3 length equals 15 residues. The CDR3 here is CASYPGGGYSYEQYF. For the CDR3, the DNA is TGTGCCAGCTACCCGGGCGGGGGTTACTCCTACGAGCAGTACTTC.

This chain uses TRBV6-5 with TRBJ1-1, with D perhaps TRBD1 (5 bases). The germline V gene has CDR1 MNHEY and CDR2 SVGAGI. This CDR3 is built from 13 residues. The ends were cut back, 0 bases at V and 5 bases at J, with 7 bases in the middle. The CDR3 sequence: CASSYSEGTEAFF. The CDR3 DNA reads as TGTGCCAGCAGTTACTCGGAGGGGACTGAAGCTTTCTTT.

This sequence joins TRBV4-1 and TRBJ2-5; no clear D gene. Trimming pared 5 bases from V and 0 bases from J, leaving 7 bases between. The CDR3 sequence is 13 residues long. The V gene's germline CDR1 is MGHRA and CDR2 YSYEKL. CDR3 region: CASSIDNQETQYF. The CDR3 coding sequence is TGCGCCAGCAGCATCGACAACCAAGAGACCCAGTACTTC.

The genes are TRBV7-9 and TRBJ1-1; a possible D gene is TRBD1 (5 bases). The CDR3 is 13 residues long. CDR1 is SEHNR, CDR2 FQNEAQ, per germline (reference sequence). The ends were cut back, 0 bases at V and 3 bases at J, with 5 bases in the middle. The CDR3 is CASSLAGDTEAFF. CDR3 coding DNA: TGTGCCAGCAGCTTAGCAGGGGACACTGAAGCTTTCTTT. Complete variable domain (other parts from reference TRBV7-9 and TRBJ1-1): DTGVSQNPRHKITKRGQNVTFRCDPISEHNRLYWYRQTLGQGPEFLTYFQNEAQLEKSRLLSDRFSAERPKGSFSTLEIQRTEQGDSAMYLCASSLAGDTEAFFGQGTRLTVV.

The chain couples TRBV27 to TRBJ2-6, with 7 nucleotides matching TRBD1. The germline CDR1 and CDR2 sequences are MNHEY and SMNVEV (reference sequence). With 5 bases clipped from V and 4 bases from J, the junction kept 8 bases outside the gene matches. The CDR3 consists of 16 residues. The CDR3 DNA reads as TGTGCCAGCAGTAGCGATACAGGGGCAGGGGCCAACGTCCTGACTTTC. This encodes CASSSDTGAGANVLTF.

This rearrangement joins TRBV6-1 to TRBJ2-3; D uncertain. From germline, CDR1 is MNHNS and CDR2 SASEGT. V was clipped by 4 bases and J by 4 bases, with 6 bases between them. This CDR3 comprises 12 residues. The CDR3 region is CASSGVADTQYF. In nucleotides, the CDR3 is TGTGCCAGCAGTGGAGTTGCAGATACGCAGTATTTT.

The table lists this clone with a count of one. The rearrangement joins TRBV11-3 to TRBJ2-5; 9 nucleotides line up with TRBD1. V gave up 5 bases and J gave up 2 bases; unmatched junction bases: 9. Looked up from germline, CDR1 is SGHNT and CDR2 is YENEEA. This CDR3 region has 16 residues. CDR3 sequence reads: CASSVHGTGRQETQYF. In DNA, the CDR3 is TGTGCCAGCAGCGTCCACGGGACAGGGAGACAAGAGACCCAGTACTTC.

The chain links TRBV29-1 to TRBJ1-2; 7 bases match TRBD1. This CDR3 has 15 residues. The germline CDR1 and CDR2 sequences are SQVTM and ANQGSEA. V dropped 4 bases and J dropped 4; count of bases not matched to a gene: 12. The CDR3 DNA reads as TGCAGCGTTGGGTATCAAGGGGGCGCCAGCTATGGCTACACCTTC. The encoded protein is CSVGYQGGASYGYTF. The full variable domain, completed using reference TRBV29-1 and TRBJ1-2, is SAVISQKPSRDICQRGTSLTIQCQVDSQVTMMFWYRQQPGQSLTLIATANQGSEATYESGFVIDKFPISRPNLTFSTLTVSNMSPEDSSIYLCSVGYQGGASYGYTFGSGTRLTVV.

This sequence joins TRBV11-3 and TRBJ2-2; D perhaps matches TRBD1 (5 bases). The CDR3 spans 14 residues. Deletions cut 2 bases from V and 6 bases from J, with 10 bases between. Germline V lookup: CDR1 SGHNT, CDR2 YENEEA. CDR3 bases: TGTGCCAGCAGCTTAAATACAGGCGCCGGGGAGCTGTTTTTT. It codes for CASSLNTGAGELFF.

The chain links TRBV9 to TRBJ1-1; no definite D call. V lost 4 bases and J 5 bases, leaving 18 bases between the germline ends. The CDR3 consists of 15 residues. The V gene's germline CDR1 is SGDLS and CDR2 YYNGEE. The CDR3 coding sequence is TGTGCCAGCAGCCCACTGGTTGCCCCCGGGACTGAAGCTTTCTTT. This translates into CASSPLVAPGTEAFF.